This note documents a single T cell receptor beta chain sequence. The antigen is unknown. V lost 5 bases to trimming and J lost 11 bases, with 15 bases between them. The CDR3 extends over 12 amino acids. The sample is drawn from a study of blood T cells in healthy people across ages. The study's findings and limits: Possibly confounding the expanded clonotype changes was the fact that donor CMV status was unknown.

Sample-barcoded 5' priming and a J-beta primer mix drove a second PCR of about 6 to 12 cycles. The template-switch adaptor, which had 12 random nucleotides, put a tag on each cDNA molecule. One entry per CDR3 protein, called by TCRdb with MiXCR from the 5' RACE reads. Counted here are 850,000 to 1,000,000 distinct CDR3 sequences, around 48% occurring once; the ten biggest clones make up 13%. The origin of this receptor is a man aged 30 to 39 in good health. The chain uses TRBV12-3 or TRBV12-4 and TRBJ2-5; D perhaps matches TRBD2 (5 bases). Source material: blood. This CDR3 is CASSLTPGEQYF. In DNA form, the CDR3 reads TGTGCCAGCAGTCTCACCCCCGGGGAGCAGTACTTC.